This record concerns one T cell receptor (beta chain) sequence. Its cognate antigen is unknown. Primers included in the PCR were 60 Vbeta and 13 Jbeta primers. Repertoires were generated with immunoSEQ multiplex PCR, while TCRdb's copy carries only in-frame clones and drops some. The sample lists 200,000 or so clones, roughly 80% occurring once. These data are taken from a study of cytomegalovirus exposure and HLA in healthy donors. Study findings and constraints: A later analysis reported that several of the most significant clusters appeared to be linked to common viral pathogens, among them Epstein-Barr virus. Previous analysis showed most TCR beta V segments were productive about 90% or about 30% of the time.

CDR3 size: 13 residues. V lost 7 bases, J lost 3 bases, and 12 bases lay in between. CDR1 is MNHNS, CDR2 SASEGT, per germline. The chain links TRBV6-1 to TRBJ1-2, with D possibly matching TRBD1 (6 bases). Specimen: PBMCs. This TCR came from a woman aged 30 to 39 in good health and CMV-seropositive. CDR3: CASNRAADYGYTF. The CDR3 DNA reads TGTGCCAGCAACAGGGCCGCGGACTATGGCTACACCTTC.